This TCR beta chain was documented in a study of cytotoxic CD8 clonotypes in ibrutinib-treated CLL. Depths of 1 in 200,000 to 1 in 1 million T cells were the sequencing target. Using immunoSEQ multiplex PCR, the repertoire was profiled, and TCRdb retains in-frame clones only, with some absent. Of around 70,000 clones listed, less than 95% are singletons. Germline CDR1 and CDR2: MDHEN and SYDVKM. The CDR3 has 15 amino acids. The V end lost 5 bases, the J end lost 4 bases, and 17 bases lay between the germline ends. Sequences were derived from PBMCs, sampled after 12 months of ibrutinib treatment. This receptor was identified in a human donor with chronic lymphocytic leukemia. The rearrangement uses TRBV28 and TRBJ1-2; possible D gene TRBD1, 5 bases. DNA for the CDR3: TGTGCCAGCAGTACCCCCCGAACAGGAGCCTATGGCTACACCTTC. It codes for CASSTPRTGAYGYTF.